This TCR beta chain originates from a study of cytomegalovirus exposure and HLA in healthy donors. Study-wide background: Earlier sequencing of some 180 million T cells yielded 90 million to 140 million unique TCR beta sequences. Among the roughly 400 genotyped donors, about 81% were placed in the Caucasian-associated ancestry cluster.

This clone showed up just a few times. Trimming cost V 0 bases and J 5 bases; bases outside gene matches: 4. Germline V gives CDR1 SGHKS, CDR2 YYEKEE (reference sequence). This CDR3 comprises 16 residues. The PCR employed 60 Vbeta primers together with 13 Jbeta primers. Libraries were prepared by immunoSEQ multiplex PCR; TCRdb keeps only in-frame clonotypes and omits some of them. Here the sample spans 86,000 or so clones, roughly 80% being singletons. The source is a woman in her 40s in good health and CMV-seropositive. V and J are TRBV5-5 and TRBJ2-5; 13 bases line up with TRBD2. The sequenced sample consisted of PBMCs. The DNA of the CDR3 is TGTGCCAGCAGCTTGGAACTAGCGGGAGGGAGGGAGACCCAGTACTTC. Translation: CASSLELAGGRETQYF.